The rows below give T cell receptor beta chains drawn from one sample of a study of intratumoral heterogeneity in liver cancer. Libraries were prepared by immunoSEQ multiplex PCR; TCRdb keeps only in-frame clonotypes and omits some of them. The sample holds some 20,000 clones, approximately 70% seen once. The sequencing here drew on tumor-adjacent normal tissue, taken before any cancer treatment. The receptor set was obtained from a woman aged 70-85 years with hepatocellular carcinoma. CDR3s include the opening cysteine and the closing phenylalanine or tryptophan. The order of the fields is V gene, D gene, clone size, J gene, CDR3 protein, CDR3 DNA. The D gene is left open where the match is weak. Not all rows give a size; the values are once, few, many and, for expanded clones, a class.

V: TRBV10-2
D: -
size: -
J: TRBJ2-1
CDR3: CASSPRHEQFF
DNA: TGCGCCAGCAGCCCCCGCCATGAGCAGTTCTTC

V: TRBV4-2
D: TRBD2
size: -
J: TRBJ2-5
CDR3: CASSQVTSGREGETQYF
DNA: TGTGCCAGCAGCCAAGTAACTAGCGGGAGAGAGGGAGAGACCCAGTACTTC

V: TRBV5-6
D: TRBD1
size: once
J: TRBJ2-7
CDR3: CASSLAGGRPGEQYF
DNA: TGTGCCAGCAGCTTGGCAGGGGGCCGTCCAGGCGAGCAGTACTTC

V: TRBV6-5
D: TRBD2
size: -
J: TRBJ2-4
CDR3: CASSTREGHNIQYF
DNA: TGTGCCAGCAGTACGCGGGAGGGCCATAACATTCAGTACTTC

V: TRBV19
D: -
size: -
J: TRBJ2-3
CDR3: CASSIGRRADTQYF
DNA: TGTGCCAGTAGTATAGGGCGCAGGGCAGATACGCAGTATTTT

V: TRBV5-1
D: TRBD2
size: -
J: TRBJ2-7
CDR3: CASSPSGETYEQYF
DNA: TGCGCCAGCAGCCCTAGCGGGGAAACCTACGAGCAGTACTTC

V: TRBV18
D: -
size: -
J: TRBJ1-5
CDR3: CASSPESSYSNQPQHF
DNA: TGTGCCAGCTCACCTGAGTCGTCCTATAGCAATCAGCCCCAGCATTTT

V: TRBV10-2
D: TRBD2
size: -
J: TRBJ2-1
CDR3: CASRVAGTSGTPEQFF
DNA: TGCGCCAGCAGAGTGGCCGGGACTAGCGGGACTCCTGAGCAGTTCTTC

V: TRBV3-1/TRBV3-2
D: TRBD1
size: -
J: TRBJ1-1
CDR3: CASSRKTGMNTEAFF
DNA: TGTGCCAGCAGCCGCAAGACAGGGATGAACACTGAAGCTTTCTTT

V: TRBV28
D: -
size: once
J: TRBJ1-3
CDR3: CASRLAGAGNTIYF
DNA: TGTGCCAGCAGGCTGGCAGGGGCTGGAAACACCATATATTTT

V: TRBV5-1
D: -
size: -
J: TRBJ2-1
CDR3: CASSRTPSETLLF
DNA: TGCGCCAGCAGTCGGACACCATCAGAGACCTTGCTCTTC

V: TRBV5-4
D: -
size: -
J: TRBJ1-6
CDR3: CASSLATGGNSPLHF
DNA: TGTGCCAGCAGCTTGGCCACAGGAGGTAATTCACCCCTCCACTTT

V: TRBV21-1
D: -
size: -
J: TRBJ2-3
CDR3: CASPSSTDTQYF
DNA: TGTGCCAGCCCCTCGTCCACAGATACGCAGTATTTT

V: TRBV9
D: -
size: few
J: TRBJ2-7
CDR3: CASSPRLARDEQYF
DNA: TGTGCCAGCAGCCCCCGGCTAGCGAGGGACGAGCAGTACTTC

V: TRBV27
D: -
size: few
J: TRBJ2-2
CDR3: CASNPQGYGELFF
DNA: TGTGCCAGCAATCCTCAGGGTTACGGGGAGCTGTTTTTT

V: TRBV29-1
D: -
size: few
J: TRBJ2-1
CDR3: CSVSRDVYEQFF
DNA: TGCAGCGTGTCCCGGGACGTGTACGAGCAGTTCTTC

V: TRBV18
D: -
size: -
J: TRBJ2-5
CDR3: CASSPQETQYF
DNA: TGTGCCAGCTCACCCCAAGAGACCCAGTACTTC

V: TRBV5-4
D: -
size: -
J: TRBJ2-1
CDR3: CASSLDSRGYNEQFF
DNA: TGTGCCAGCAGCTTGGATAGTAGGGGATACAATGAGCAGTTCTTC

V: TRBV5-1
D: -
size: -
J: TRBJ1-5
CDR3: CASRAGTENQPQHF
DNA: TGCGCATCGAGGGCCGGGACCGAAAATCAGCCCCAGCATTTT

V: TRBV5-1
D: TRBD1
size: -
J: TRBJ2-2
CDR3: CASSLAGTGGTGELFF
DNA: TGCGCCAGCAGCTTGGCCGGGACAGGGGGCACCGGGGAGCTGTTTTTT

V: TRBV9
D: -
size: -
J: TRBJ2-1
CDR3: CASSVDASVSNEQFF
DNA: TGTGCCAGCAGCGTAGACGCTAGTGTATCAAATGAGCAGTTCTTC

V: TRBV4-1
D: TRBD2
size: -
J: TRBJ2-5
CDR3: CASSQGSGSRETQYF
DNA: TGCGCCAGCAGCCAAGGAAGCGGGAGTCGGGAGACCCAGTACTTC

V: TRBV19
D: TRBD2
size: -
J: TRBJ2-7
CDR3: CASSRGTRRNEQYF
DNA: TGTGCCAGTAGTAGAGGGACTAGGCGGAACGAGCAGTACTTC

V: TRBV3-1/TRBV3-2
D: -
size: once
J: TRBJ2-3
CDR3: CASSQEWIVSTDTQYF
DNA: TGTGCCAGCAGCCAAGAGTGGATAGTAAGCACAGATACGCAGTATTTT

V: TRBV4-2
D: -
size: -
J: TRBJ2-5
CDR3: CASSQGRQETQYF
DNA: TGTGCCAGCAGCCAGGGGAGGCAAGAGACCCAGTACTTC

V: TRBV11-2
D: -
size: -
J: TRBJ1-6
CDR3: CASSLGGESSPLHF
DNA: TGTGCCAGCAGCTTAGGAGGGGAATCGTCACCCCTCCACTTT

V: TRBV2
D: TRBD2
size: -
J: TRBJ2-5
CDR3: CASSGIAGPRQETQYF
DNA: TGTGCCAGCAGTGGAATAGCGGGACCCCGACAAGAGACCCAGTACTTC

V: TRBV29-1
D: -
size: -
J: TRBJ2-2
CDR3: CSVLGASRVTGELFF
DNA: TGCAGCGTCCTAGGCGCGAGCCGGGTCACCGGGGAGCTGTTTTTT

V: TRBV7-9
D: -
size: -
J: TRBJ1-1
CDR3: CASSSGSRGAFF
DNA: TGTGCCAGCAGCTCGGGGAGTAGAGGAGCTTTCTTT

V: TRBV10-3
D: -
size: -
J: TRBJ1-4
CDR3: CAISQGGEKLFF
DNA: TGTGCCATCAGTCAAGGAGGTGAAAAACTGTTTTTT

V: TRBV7-3
D: TRBD1
size: -
J: TRBJ1-5
CDR3: CASSLPGTGSNQPQHF
DNA: TGTGCCAGCAGCTTACCGGGGACAGGTAGCAATCAGCCCCAGCATTTT

V: TRBV5-1
D: TRBD2
size: -
J: TRBJ2-5
CDR3: CASSGAGQETQYF
DNA: TGCGCCAGCAGCGGAGCGGGGCAAGAGACCCAGTACTTC

V: TRBV27
D: -
size: few
J: TRBJ1-6
CDR3: CASNPGYSYNSPLHF
DNA: TGTGCCAGCAACCCGGGGTACTCCTATAATTCACCCCTCCACTTT

V: TRBV19
D: -
size: -
J: TRBJ1-1
CDR3: CASSIRVRMGTEAFF
DNA: TGTGCCAGTAGTATAAGGGTTCGTATGGGCACTGAAGCTTTCTTT

V: TRBV7-9
D: -
size: few
J: TRBJ1-2
CDR3: CASSYASVDSGYTF
DNA: TGTGCCAGCAGTTATGCCTCCGTGGACTCTGGCTACACCTTC

V: TRBV5-8
D: TRBD2
size: once
J: TRBJ2-1
CDR3: CASRASGGSYNEQFF
DNA: TGTGCCAGCAGGGCTAGCGGGGGCTCCTACAATGAGCAGTTCTTC

V: TRBV7-6
D: TRBD2
size: -
J: TRBJ2-1
CDR3: CASSGGAGIPYNEQFF
DNA: TGTGCCAGTAGTGGGGGAGCGGGAATCCCCTACAATGAGCAGTTCTTC

V: TRBV7-3
D: -
size: once
J: TRBJ2-2
CDR3: CASSSEGGTGELFF
DNA: TGTGCCAGCAGCTCCGAGGGGGGCACCGGGGAGCTGTTTTTT

V: TRBV5-1
D: TRBD2
size: -
J: TRBJ2-3
CDR3: CASSPVAGNTDTQYF
DNA: TGCGCCAGCAGCCCTGTAGCGGGAAACACAGATACGCAGTATTTT

V: TRBV28
D: -
size: -
J: TRBJ1-6
CDR3: CASSSQGSSYNSPLHF
DNA: TGTGCCAGCAGTTCCCAGGGAAGCTCCTATAATTCACCCCTCCACTTT

V: TRBV20-1
D: TRBD2
size: -
J: TRBJ2-7
CDR3: CSAPWGGEQYF
DNA: TGCAGTGCTCCCTGGGGGGGCGAGCAGTACTTC

V: TRBV5-1
D: -
size: -
J: TRBJ2-5
CDR3: CASSLEAGQETQYF
DNA: TGCGCCAGCAGCTTGGAGGCAGGTCAAGAGACCCAGTACTTC

V: TRBV28
D: -
size: -
J: TRBJ2-7
CDR3: CASSLAEEEYEQYF
DNA: TGTGCCAGCAGCTTGGCCGAGGAGGAGTACGAGCAGTACTTC

V: TRBV5-8
D: TRBD1
size: -
J: TRBJ1-2
CDR3: CASRTRTGGYYGYTF
DNA: TGTGCCAGCAGGACTCGGACAGGGGGCTACTATGGCTACACCTTC

V: TRBV25-1
D: -
size: -
J: TRBJ2-1
CDR3: CASRGWSSYNEQFF
DNA: TGTGCCAGCAGGGGGTGGAGCTCCTACAATGAGCAGTTCTTC

V: TRBV4-2
D: -
size: -
J: TRBJ2-1
CDR3: CASSQDTWDNEQFF
DNA: TGTGCCAGCAGCCAAGATACCTGGGACAATGAGCAGTTCTTC